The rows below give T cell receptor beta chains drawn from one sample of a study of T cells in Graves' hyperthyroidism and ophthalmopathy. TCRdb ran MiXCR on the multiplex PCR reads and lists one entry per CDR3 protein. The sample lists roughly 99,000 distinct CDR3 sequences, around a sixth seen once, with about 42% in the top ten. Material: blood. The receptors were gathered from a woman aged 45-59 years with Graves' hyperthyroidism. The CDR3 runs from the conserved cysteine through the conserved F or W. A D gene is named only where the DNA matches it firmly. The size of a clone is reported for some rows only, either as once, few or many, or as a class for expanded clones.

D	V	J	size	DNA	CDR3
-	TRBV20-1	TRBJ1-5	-	TGCAGTGCTAGGACCCCGGGGGCGGACAATCAGCCCCAGCATTTT	CSARTPGADNQPQHF
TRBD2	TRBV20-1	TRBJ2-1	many	TGCAGTGCAACGGGACTAGCAATTTCCTACAATGAGCAGTTCTTC	CSATGLAISYNEQFF
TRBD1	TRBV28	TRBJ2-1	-	TGTGCCAGCAGTTTGTCTGGGACAGGGGGCAATGAGCAGTTCTTC	CASSLSGTGGNEQFF
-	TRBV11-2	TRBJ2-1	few	-	CASSFYICSAPGTGTSGGNEQFF
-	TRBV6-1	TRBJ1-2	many	TGTGCCAGCACCCAAACCCGGGACGGCTATGGCTACACCTTC	CASTQTRDGYGYTF
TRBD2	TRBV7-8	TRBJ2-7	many	TGTGCCAGCAGCTTAGTAGCGGGGCCCTACGAGCAGTACTTC	CASSLVAGPYEQYF
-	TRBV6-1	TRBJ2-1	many	TGTGCCGCACAATCCGAGCCCCACAATGAGCAGTTCTTC	CAAQSEPHNEQFF
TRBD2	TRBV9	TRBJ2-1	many	TGTGCCAGCAACGCACCCGGGACTAGCGGGAACGACCTCTACAATGAGCAGTTCTTC	CASNAPGTSGNDLYNEQFF
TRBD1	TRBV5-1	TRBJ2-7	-	TGCGCCAGCAGCTTAACAGGGGGGTCGGAGCAGTACTTC	CASSLTGGSEQYF
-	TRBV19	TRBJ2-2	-	TGTGCCAGTAGATCAGTTAAGAACACCGGGGAGCTGTTTTTT	CASRSVKNTGELFF
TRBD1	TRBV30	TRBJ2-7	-	TGTGCCTGGAGTCAACCGGGACAGGGGTCCTACGAGCAGTACTTC	CAWSQPGQGSYEQYF
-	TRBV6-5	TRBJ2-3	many	TGTGCCAGCAGTTACTCGGGGCGGGATTCCACAGATACGCAGTATTTT	CASSYSGRDSTDTQYF
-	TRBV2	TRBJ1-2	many	TGTGCCAGCCGGACGGACACCTATGGCTACACCTTC	CASRTDTYGYTF
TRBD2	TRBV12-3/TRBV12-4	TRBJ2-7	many	TGTGCCAGCAGTTTATTAGGTGGTGGCACTAGCGGGCAGTCCTACGAGCAGTACTTC	CASSLLGGGTSGQSYEQYF
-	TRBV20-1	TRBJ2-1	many	TGCAGTGCCCAGGGGATTTCTTTGAATGAGCAGTTCTTC	CSAQGISLNEQFF
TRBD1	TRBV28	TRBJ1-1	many	TGTGCCAGCAGGGGACAGGGTCCTGAAGCTTTCTTT	CASRGQGPEAFF
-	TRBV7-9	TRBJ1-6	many	TGTGCCAGCAGCTTAGGTACAGACGATTCACCCCTCCACTTT	CASSLGTDDSPLHF
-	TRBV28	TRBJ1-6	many	TGTGCCAGCCTAACGGGGCCAGGTTCACCCCTCCACTTT	CASLTGPGSPLHF
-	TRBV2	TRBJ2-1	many	TGTGCCAGTGGTAGAGGGCCGGAGCAGTTCTTC	CASGRGPEQFF
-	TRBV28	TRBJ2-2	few	TGTGCCAGCACCTTACAGGGAGGAACCGGGGAGCTGTTTTTT	CASTLQGGTGELFF